This note documents a single T cell receptor (beta chain) sequence. What it binds is unknown. The sample belongs to a study of cytomegalovirus exposure and HLA in healthy donors. Broader study findings: Rarity characterized most TCR sequences, yet some public TCRs appeared in many donors. The investigators catalogued 150 to 200 TCR beta chains as cytomegalovirus-associated. In a later analysis, TCR beta V- and J-gene trimming showed a link to a missense DCLRE1C variant.

The PCR employed 60 Vbeta primers together with 13 Jbeta primers. The method was immunoSEQ multiplex PCR; TCRdb's version includes in-frame clones alone and lacks a portion of them. Of a few hundred thousand clones in the sample, 80% to 95% are singletons; the top ten hold less than 2%. This CDR3 contains 14 residues. V dropped 5 bases and J dropped 6; count of bases not matched to a gene: 4. The germline gives CDR1 MGHRA, CDR2 YSYEKL. Sequencing input: PBMCs. V gene TRBV4-1 combines with J gene TRBJ1-4; 9 bases are shared with TRBD1. This sequence was found in a girl under 10 years old in good health and CMV-seronegative. CDR3 in amino acids: CASSSQGAYEKLFF. In nucleotides, the CDR3 is TGCGCCAGCAGCTCACAGGGGGCTTATGAAAAACTGTTTTTT.